The rows below give T cell receptor beta chains drawn from one sample of a study of CD8+ T cells in alopecia areata. The protocol was immunoSEQ multiplex PCR, while the TCRdb copy is restricted to in-frame clones and leaves out a portion. The table includes 160,000 or so clones, 58% detected once. Sample: CD4+ T cells sorted from blood, taken at roughly week 55, from a patient treated with tofacitinib. The receptors stem from a human donor with alopecia areata. Both conserved end residues are part of each CDR3. A D gene is named only where the DNA matches it firmly. The size of a clone is reported for some rows only, either as once, few or many, or as a class for expanded clones.

CDR3nt	CDR3aa	d_gene	abundance	j_gene	v_gene
TGTGCCAGCAGCTTGGGACAGGTCACAGATACGCAGTATTTT	CASSLGQVTDTQYF	-	few	TRBJ2-3	TRBV5-6
TGTGCCATCAGTGAGGGGACGGAGCAGGGACGTTCCTACGAGCAGTACTTC	CAISEGTEQGRSYEQYF	-	-	TRBJ2-7	TRBV10-3
TGCAGCGTTCCAAGAGGAGTATATGGCTACACCTTC	CSVPRGVYGYTF	-	few	TRBJ1-2	TRBV29-1
TGTGCCTGGAGTGAAGGGCATAGGACAGCGAATCAGCCCCAGCATTTT	CAWSEGHRTANQPQHF	-	-	TRBJ1-5	TRBV30
TGTGCCTGGAGGTTCCTCGGGGCAGCTTTCTTT	CAWRFLGAAFF	-	-	TRBJ1-1	TRBV30
TGCGCCAGCAGCCAACCTACCCGGGACAACGCAAAGACCCAGTACTTC	CASSQPTRDNAKTQYF	-	-	TRBJ2-5	TRBV4-1
TGTGCCAGCAGTTTACGGGGGCGGGAGACCCAGTACTTC	CASSLRGRETQYF	-	-	TRBJ2-5	TRBV28
TGTGCCAGCAGTTACAGGGCGGAGACCCAGTACTTC	CASSYRAETQYF	-	few	TRBJ2-5	TRBV6-5
TGTGCCAGCAGCCAAGATTTTGGGAGCAATCAGCCCCAGCATTTT	CASSQDFGSNQPQHF	-	-	TRBJ1-5	TRBV4-2
TGCGCCAGCAGCCTAGAGCGGGCCCAAGAGACCCAGTACTTC	CASSLERAQETQYF	-	few	TRBJ2-5	TRBV5-1
TGTGCCAGCAGTGAAGGAGAGGCCCTCCACTTT	CASSEGEALHF	-	-	TRBJ1-6	TRBV6-4
TGTGCCACCAGCGTACGGGCGCAAAGGCCAGATACGCAGTATTTT	CATSVRAQRPDTQYF	-	-	TRBJ2-3	TRBV15
TGTGCCAGCAGCTTGGAGGACTTAGTCTACGAGCAGTACTTC	CASSLEDLVYEQYF	-	-	TRBJ2-7	TRBV11-2
TGTGCCAGCAGTGGCCCGGACCGCTATCAGCCCCAGCATTTT	CASSGPDRYQPQHF	-	-	TRBJ1-5	TRBV2
TGCGCCAGCAGCTTGGTGCAGGGGGCCGAGACCCAGTACTTC	CASSLVQGAETQYF	TRBD1	-	TRBJ2-5	TRBV5-1
TGTGCCAGCAGCGTAACTAGCGGGGGAACGGATACGCAGTATTTT	CASSVTSGGTDTQYF	TRBD2	-	TRBJ2-3	TRBV2
TGTGCCAGCTCACCCGCGGGACAGGGCTACGAGCAGTACTTC	CASSPAGQGYEQYF	TRBD1	few	TRBJ2-7	TRBV18
TGTGCCTGGAGTGCAAGTGGTAGCAATCAGCCCCAGCATTTT	CAWSASGSNQPQHF	-	once	TRBJ1-5	TRBV30
TGCGCCAGCAGCTTGGCGGGGGAAAACATTCAGTACTTC	CASSLAGENIQYF	-	-	TRBJ2-4	TRBV5-1
TGCGCCAGCAGCCAGCCGACAGGGCAATATAATTCACCCCTCCACTTT	CASSQPTGQYNSPLHF	TRBD1	-	TRBJ1-6	TRBV4-1
TGTGCCAGCAGCTTGTATACGGGGACTAGCACAGATACGCAGTATTTT	CASSLYTGTSTDTQYF	-	-	TRBJ2-3	TRBV5-4
TGTGCCAGCAGCCCAGGACTAGTTGGTGAGCAGTACTTC	CASSPGLVGEQYF	TRBD2	few	TRBJ2-7	TRBV14
TGTGCCAGCAGTGGAGACAGGAGCTCCTATAATTCACCCCTCCACTTT	CASSGDRSSYNSPLHF	-	-	TRBJ1-6	TRBV2
TGTGCCAGCAGCTTAGAAGGGTTCGTTGCCAAAAACATTCAGTACTTC	CASSLEGFVAKNIQYF	-	-	TRBJ2-4	TRBV7-9
TGTGCCAGCAGCCAGGCACAGGGGGCGTCGCGGAAAACTAATGAAAAACTGTTTTTT	CASSQAQGASRKTNEKLFF	TRBD1	-	TRBJ1-4	TRBV4-2
TGTGCCAGCAGCCTCCAGTCCCGGGACAGGGGCGGAATCACCGGGGAGCTGTTTTTT	CASSLQSRDRGGITGELFF	TRBD1	many	TRBJ2-2	TRBV13
TGCAGCGTTGCCAGGACAGTATCCACCGGGGAGCTGTTTTTT	CSVARTVSTGELFF	-	-	TRBJ2-2	TRBV29-1
TGCAGCGTTGGGGGGCAGATCTCGAACTATGGCTACACCTTC	CSVGGQISNYGYTF	-	-	TRBJ1-2	TRBV29-1
TGTGCCACCAGCAGAGATTGGACAGATAGCACAGATACGCAGTATTTT	CATSRDWTDSTDTQYF	-	once	TRBJ2-3	TRBV15
TGTGCCAGCAGTGACGTCGGGGGCAATGAAAAACTGTTTTTT	CASSDVGGNEKLFF	-	few	TRBJ1-4	TRBV25-1
TGCAGCTGCCCGTCCCCTCCCGGGAACAATGAGCAGTTCTTC	CSCPSPPGNNEQFF	-	-	TRBJ2-1	TRBV29-1
TGTGCCAGCAGTGAACAGTGGGGGGAGGACTATGGCTACACCTTC	CASSEQWGEDYGYTF	-	-	TRBJ1-2	TRBV25-1
TGCGCCAGCAGCCTCACAGGGAACCAAGAGACCCAGTACTTC	CASSLTGNQETQYF	-	-	TRBJ2-5	TRBV5-1
TGCAGCGTCTATCACAGGGGGCGCATCCCAGGCCCCTCCTACAATGAGCAGTTCTTC	CSVYHRGRIPGPSYNEQFF	TRBD1	-	TRBJ2-1	TRBV29-1
TGTGCCAGCAGCTTAGCGGCAGGACAGCTACGACGCGGTACGCAGTATTTT	CASSLAAGQLRRGTQYF	-	-	TRBJ2-3	TRBV7-9